The 15 T cell receptor beta chains in this list originate from one sample, sequenced in a study of beta chain features in type 1 diabetes (dated by TCRdb to the late 2010s). What the work shows at the level of the full study, not this receptor alone: In all four CD4+ subsets, TCRB CDR3 length was moderately but significantly shorter in type 1 diabetes patients.

These receptors have no known antigen. Libraries came from the immunoSEQ multiplex PCR assay. All of the isolated RNA was reverse transcribed with the High Capacity cDNA Reverse Transcription Kit, so expressed TCRB transcripts were sequenced. TCRdb holds this immuneACCESS table with in-frame rearrangements only. Some clones are missing; in checked studies, unresolved V genes explain under half, and the rest has no known cause. The sample contains 50,000 to 65,000 clones, 35% to 50% of them found a single time. Roughly 1.5% of the sample is taken by the ten largest. The sequencing input was Tregs from blood. What this sample's cell subset or site label stands for: regulatory CD4+ T cells. The receptors were gathered from a man aged 25-40 years with type 1 diabetes.

In this sample, this clone turned up a few times. V gene TRBV6-5 combines with J gene TRBJ1-4; D is perhaps TRBD1 (6 bases). Germline V CDR1 and CDR2: MNHEY, SVGAGI. The length of the CDR3 is 14 residues. The V and J ends lost 4 bases and 2 bases respectively, with 8 bases between them. CDR3 residues: CASSLDSTNEKLFF. The CDR3, as DNA: TGTGCCAGCAGTTTGGACAGCACTAATGAAAAACTGTTTTTT.

The rearrangement links TRBV6-5 to TRBJ1-2; the match to TRBD1 covers 9 bases. V was pared by 5 bases and J by 4 bases, with 5 bases of the junction left unmatched. CDR1 is MNHEY, CDR2 SVGAGI, per germline. This CDR3 region has 14 residues. This chain's CDR3 is CASSPSTGGYGYTF. The CDR3 bases are TGTGCCAGCAGTCCGTCGACAGGGGGCTATGGCTACACCTTC.

Worth noting for this clone: The sample holds other DNA sequences that translate to the same CDR3. This chain connects TRBV7-2 to TRBJ2-2, with D possibly TRBD1 on 6 matching bases. Looked up from germline, CDR1 is SGHTA and CDR2 is FQGNSA. The CDR3 consists of 14 residues. Trimming stripped 6 bases from V and 2 bases from J, with 10 bases between. CDR3 residues: CASSRTENTGELFF. CDR3 DNA sequence: TGTGCCAGCAGTAGGACAGAAAACACCGGGGAGCTGTTTTTT. Combining the CDR3 with reference TRBV7-2 and TRBJ2-2 gives the whole variable domain GAGVSQSPSNKVTEKGKDVELRCDPISGHTALYWYRQSLGQGLEFLIYFQGNSAPDKSGLPSDRFSAERTGGSVSTLTIQRTQQEDSAVYLCASSRTENTGELFFGEGSRLTVL.

The J gene is TRBJ1-2, the V gene TRBV7-2; 9 bases are a match to TRBD1. Per germline, CDR1 SGHTA and CDR2 FQGNSA. V gave up 1 base and J gave up 4 bases; unmatched junction bases: 4. This CDR3 comprises 15 residues. CDR3 protein: CASSLEQGAGYGYTF. The CDR3 region has the DNA TGTGCCAGCAGCTTAGAACAGGGGGCCGGCTATGGCTACACCTTC.

This clone was seen a few times. J is TRBJ1-2 and V is TRBV7-2, with TRBD1 matching 9 bases. The germline CDR1 and CDR2 sequences are SGHTA and FQGNSA. Trimming took 7 bases from V and 6 from J; bases not matched to a gene: 9. There are 14 residues in the CDR3. The CDR3, as DNA: TGTGCCAGCAAACGACAGGGGGGTTCTCATGGCTACACCTTC. It codes for CASKRQGGSHGYTF. Combining the CDR3 with reference TRBV7-2 and TRBJ1-2 gives the whole variable domain GAGVSQSPSNKVTEKGKDVELRCDPISGHTALYWYRQSLGQGLEFLIYFQGNSAPDKSGLPSDRFSAERTGGSVSTLTIQRTQQEDSAVYLCASKRQGGSHGYTFGSGTRLTVV.

The chain employs TRBV11-3 and TRBJ2-1, with TRBD2 matching over 10 bases. Germline lookup yields CDR1 SGHNT and CDR2 YENEEA. This CDR3 has 17 amino acids. Trimming removed 5 bases from V and 3 bases from J; junction bases left unmatched: 10. DNA for the CDR3: TGTGCCAGCAGCCGAGGCCTAGCGGGAGTTGGCTACAATGAGCAGTTCTTC. Its protein is CASSRGLAGVGYNEQFF.

The chain carries TRBV27 and TRBJ2-7; TRBD2 agrees at 9 bases. Germline V gene lookup returns CDR1 MNHEY and CDR2 SMNVEV (reference sequence). The J segment lost 8 bases and the V segment lost 2 bases, leaving 1 base of the junction unmatched. The CDR3 covers 12 residues. CDR3 DNA sequence: TGTGCCAGCAGTTTACTAGCGGGACAGCAGTACTTC. It is translated as CASSLLAGQQYF.

The chain employs TRBV5-1 and TRBJ2-2; 9 bases are a match to TRBD1. CDR3 length equals 15 residues. V trimming: 4 bases; J trimming: 3 bases; junction bases outside the gene matches: 4. Per germline, CDR1 SGHRS and CDR2 YFSETQ. CDR3 in DNA: TGCGCCAGCAGCCCCGGGACAGGGTACACCGGGGAGCTGTTTTTT. This translates into CASSPGTGYTGELFF.

This clone has at least ten counts. The chain couples TRBV6-1 to TRBJ2-2; TRBD1 might be the D (6 bases). Trimming took 8 bases from V and 2 from J, leaving 9 bases between them. The CDR3 extends over 13 amino acids. Germline CDR1 and CDR2: MNHNS and SASEGT. This CDR3 is CASSQGNTGELFF. The CDR3 DNA is TGTGCCAGCTCACAGGGAAACACCGGGGAGCTGTTTTTT.

This CDR3 is CASRTQSGYTIYF. DNA for the CDR3: TGTGCCAGCAGGACCCAGAGCGGTTACACCATATATTTT. The gene calls are TRBV28 and TRBJ1-3; D is undetermined. The CDR3 is 13 amino acids. Per germline, CDR1 MDHEN and CDR2 SYDVKM. Trimming shortened V by 6 bases and J by 8 bases, and 14 bases separated the two germline ends.

The gene calls are TRBV2 and TRBJ2-7, with D possibly matching TRBD2 (5 bases). V was trimmed by 2 bases and J by 6 bases, leaving 11 bases between them. CDR3 length equals 13 residues. Germline CDR1 SNHLY, CDR2 FYNNEI. The CDR3 protein is CASSEWSGVEQYF. In nucleotides, the CDR3 is TGTGCCAGCAGTGAATGGTCCGGGGTCGAGCAGTACTTC. The complete variable domain, with remaining parts taken from reference TRBV2 and TRBJ2-7, reads EPEVTQTPSHQVTQMGQEVILRCVPISNHLYFYWYRQILGQKVEFLVSFYNNEISEKSEIFDDQFSVERPDGSNFTLKIRSTKLEDSAMYFCASSEWSGVEQYFGPGTRLTVT.

The genes are TRBV10-2 and TRBJ2-2; 12 bases fit TRBD2. The ends lost 6 bases at V and 8 bases at J; junction bases unmatched: 4. CDR1 is WSHSY, CDR2 SAAADI, per germline. This CDR3 contains 14 residues. The CDR3 region has the DNA TGCGCCAGCAGCCCGACTAGCGGGAGAGGGGAGCTGTTTTTT. It specifies CASSPTSGRGELFF.

This clone was counted a single time. The rearrangement links TRBV2 to TRBJ2-7, with 8 bases identical to TRBD1. J was trimmed by 5 bases and V by 4 bases; bases with no gene match: 4. The CDR3 covers 13 residues. Germline V gene data show CDR1 as SNHLY and CDR2 as FYNNEI. The CDR3 DNA sequence: TGTGCCAGCAGTGGACAGGGGTCGGACGAGCAGTACTTC. Translated: CASSGQGSDEQYF.

The chain joins TRBV7-3 to TRBJ1-1, with a possible D match to TRBD1 (6 bases). From germline, CDR1 is SGHTA and CDR2 FQGTGA. The V end was cut by 4 bases, the J end by 3 bases, with 9 bases between. The CDR3 is 13 amino acids. This CDR3 is CASSSSGDTEAFF. The CDR3 DNA reads as TGTGCCAGCAGCTCGTCAGGGGACACTGAAGCTTTCTTT.

A few counts support this clone. The chain is built from TRBV5-4 and TRBJ1-2; D is possibly TRBD1 (5 bases). The length of the CDR3 is 13 residues. Trimming shortened V by 4 bases and J by 6 bases, and 13 bases separated the two germline ends. Germline values: CDR1 SGHNT, CDR2 YYREEE (reference sequence). CDR3 nucleotide sequence: TGTGCCAGCAGCCCAGGGAAGGAGCATGGCTACACCTTC. Amino acids: CASSPGKEHGYTF.